This TCR beta chain originates from a study of T cell changes during pregnancy in multiple sclerosis. Libraries were prepared by immunoSEQ multiplex PCR; TCRdb keeps only in-frame clonotypes and omits some of them. The sample yields roughly 61,000 clones, roughly 90% seen once. The length of the CDR3 is 13 residues. With 3 bases removed from V and 4 bases from J, the gap between germline ends came to 9 bases. Per the germline V gene, CDR1 is MRHNA and CDR2 is SNTAGT. The TCR comes from a female donor in good health, enrolled as a control in a pregnancy study. The material was peripheral blood, obtained in the first trimester of pregnancy. The gene calls are TRBV6-4 and TRBJ1-1; D gene ambiguous. The CDR3 here is CASSEARGTEAFF. As DNA, the CDR3 is TGTGCCAGCAGTGAGGCTCGGGGCACTGAAGCTTTCTTT.